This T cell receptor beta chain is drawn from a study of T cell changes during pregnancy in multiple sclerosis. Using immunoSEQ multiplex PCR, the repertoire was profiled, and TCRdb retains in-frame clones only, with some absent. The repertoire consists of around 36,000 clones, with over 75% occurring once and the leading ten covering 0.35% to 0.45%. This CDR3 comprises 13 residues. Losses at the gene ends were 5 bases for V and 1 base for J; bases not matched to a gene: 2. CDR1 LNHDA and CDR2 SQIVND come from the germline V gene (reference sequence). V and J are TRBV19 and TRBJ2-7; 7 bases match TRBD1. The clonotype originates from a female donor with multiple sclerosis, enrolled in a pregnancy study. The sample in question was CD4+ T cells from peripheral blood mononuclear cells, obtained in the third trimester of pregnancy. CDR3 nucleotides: TGTGCCAGTAGTTTGACAGGGTCCTACGAGCAGTACTTC. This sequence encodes CASSLTGSYEQYF. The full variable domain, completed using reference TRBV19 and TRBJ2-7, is DGGITQSPKYLFRKEGQNVTLSCEQNLNHDAMYWYRQDPGQGLRLIYYSQIVNDFQKGDIAEGYSVSREKKESFPLTVTSAQKNPTAFYLCASSLTGSYEQYFGPGTRLTVT.